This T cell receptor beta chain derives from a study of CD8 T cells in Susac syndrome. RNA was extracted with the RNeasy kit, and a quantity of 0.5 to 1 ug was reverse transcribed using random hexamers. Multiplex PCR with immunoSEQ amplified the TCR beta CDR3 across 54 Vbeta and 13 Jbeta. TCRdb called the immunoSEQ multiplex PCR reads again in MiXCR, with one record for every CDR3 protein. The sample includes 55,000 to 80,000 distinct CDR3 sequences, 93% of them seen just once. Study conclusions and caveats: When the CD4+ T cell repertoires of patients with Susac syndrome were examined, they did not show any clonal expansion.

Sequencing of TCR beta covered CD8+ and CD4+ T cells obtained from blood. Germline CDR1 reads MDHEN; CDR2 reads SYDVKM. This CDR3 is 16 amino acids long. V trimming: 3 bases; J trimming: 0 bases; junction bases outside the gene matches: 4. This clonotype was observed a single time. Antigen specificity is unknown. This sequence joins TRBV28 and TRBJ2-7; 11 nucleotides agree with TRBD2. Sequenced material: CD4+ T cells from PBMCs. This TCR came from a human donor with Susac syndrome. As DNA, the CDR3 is TGTGCCAGCAGTTTGACTAGCGGGGCACACTCCTACGAGCAGTACTTC. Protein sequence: CASSLTSGAHSYEQYF.